The rows below give T cell receptor beta chains drawn from one sample of a study of blood T cell repertoires in COVID-19. TCRdb's copy holds only in-frame clones and misses some; the assay was immunoSEQ multiplex PCR. The data contain 100,000 to 150,000 clones, roughly three quarters of them seen just once; the ten biggest clones take up approximately 1.9%. Input material: peripheral blood. These receptors were collected from a woman aged 70-85 years with acute or convalescent COVID-19. Each CDR3 is given with its conserved first and last residue. The D gene is left open where the match is weak. Size is omitted from some rows. Given values are once, few, many or a class for expanded clones.

d_call	v_call	clone_size	j_call	cdr3_nt	cdr3_aa
-	TRBV5-1	-	TRBJ2-6	TGCGCCAGCAGACCGGGGTCTGGGGCCAACGTCCTGACTTTC	CASRPGSGANVLTF
TRBD1	TRBV28	-	TRBJ2-7	TGTGCCAGCAGTTTTTCATTTTCAGGGGGAGAGCAGTACTTC	CASSFSFSGGEQYF
TRBD1	TRBV29-1	-	TRBJ1-5	TGCAGCGGGAGGGGACAGACCAATCAGCCCCAGCATTTT	CSGRGQTNQPQHF
TRBD1	TRBV27	-	TRBJ1-2	TGTGCCAGCAGTTTGCAGGGGGGAAACTATGGCTACACCTTC	CASSLQGGNYGYTF
TRBD1	TRBV6-2/TRBV6-3	-	TRBJ2-7	TGTGCCAGCAGTTACCCTACAGGGGAAATATACGAGCAGTACTTC	CASSYPTGEIYEQYF
TRBD1	TRBV19	-	TRBJ1-1	TGTGCCAGCCTTGACAGGGGGAACACTGAAGCTTTCTTT	CASLDRGNTEAFF
TRBD1	TRBV4-3	few	TRBJ1-1	TGCGCCAGCAGCCAAGCAGGGACAGCCAAAGCTTTCTTT	CASSQAGTAKAFF
TRBD1	TRBV7-2	-	TRBJ1-4	TGTGCCAGCAGCTCAACAGGGGGCTTTAATGAAAAACTGTTTTTT	CASSSTGGFNEKLFF
-	TRBV5-1	-	TRBJ2-1	TGCGCCAGCAGCTTGGACAGCCTTAAGGGGAATGAGCAGTTCTTC	CASSLDSLKGNEQFF
-	TRBV11-2	medium-sized	TRBJ2-7	TGTGCCAGCAGCTTGCTCACGGGTGGAGGCGGCTACGAGCAGTACTTC	CASSLLTGGGGYEQYF
TRBD1	TRBV6-5	few	TRBJ1-5	TGTGCCAGCAGACAGGGGGCAGGGGGGCAGCCCCAGCATTTT	CASRQGAGGQPQHF
TRBD2	TRBV29-1	-	TRBJ2-1	TGCAGCGGTGGACTAGCGGGGGACAATGAGCAGTTCTTC	CSGGLAGDNEQFF
TRBD1	TRBV5-4	many	TRBJ2-7	TGTGCCAGCGGGACAGGGGACAGCGAGCAGTACTTC	CASGTGDSEQYF
-	TRBV2	-	TRBJ1-5	TGTGCCAGCAGTCTCAGGATTAGCAATCAGCCCCAGCATTTT	CASSLRISNQPQHF
-	TRBV12-3/TRBV12-4	-	TRBJ1-5	TGTGCCAGCAGCCTTGGACAGTATCAGCCCCAGCATTTT	CASSLGQYQPQHF
TRBD1	TRBV28	-	TRBJ2-7	TGTGCCAGCAGTTTATTATGGGCAGGGGGTCAGGGCGAGCAGTACTTC	CASSLLWAGGQGEQYF
TRBD1	TRBV27	-	TRBJ1-6	TGTGCCAGCAGTTTAAGGGGACAGGGGTTCTCCTATAATTCACCCCTCCACTTT	CASSLRGQGFSYNSPLHF
-	TRBV2	-	TRBJ1-1	TGTGCCAGCCGGGGGGGGAAGAAGTACACTGAAGCTTTCTTT	CASRGGKKYTEAFF